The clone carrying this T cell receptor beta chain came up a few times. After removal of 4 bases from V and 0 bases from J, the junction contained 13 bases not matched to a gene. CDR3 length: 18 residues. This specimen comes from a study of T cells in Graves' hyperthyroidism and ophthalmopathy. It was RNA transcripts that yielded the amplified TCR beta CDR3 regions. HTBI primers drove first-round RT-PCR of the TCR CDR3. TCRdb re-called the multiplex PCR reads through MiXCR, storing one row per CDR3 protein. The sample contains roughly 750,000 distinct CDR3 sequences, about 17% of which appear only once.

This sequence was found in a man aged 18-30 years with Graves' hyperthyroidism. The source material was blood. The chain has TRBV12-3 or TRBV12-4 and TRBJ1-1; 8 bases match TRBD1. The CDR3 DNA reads TGTGCCAGCAGTTCGACACAGGGGACAGGCCGAATGAACACTGAAGCTTTCTTT. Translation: CASSSTQGTGRMNTEAFF.